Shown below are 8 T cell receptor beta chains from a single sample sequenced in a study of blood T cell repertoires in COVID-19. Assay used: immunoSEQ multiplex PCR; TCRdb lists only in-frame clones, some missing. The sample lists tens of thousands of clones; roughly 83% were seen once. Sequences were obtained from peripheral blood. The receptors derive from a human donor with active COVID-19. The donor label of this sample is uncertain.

The CDR3 DNA follows: TGTGCCAGCAGCCCCTCGGACAGGCCGAACACTGAAGCTTTCTTT. Translating gives CASSPSDRPNTEAFF. V is TRBV3-1 (or the pseudogene TRBV3-2) and J is TRBJ1-1; TRBD1 agrees at 7 bases. Losses at the gene ends were 4 bases for V and 1 base for J; bases not matched to a gene: 6. CDR1 is LGHDT, CDR2 YNNKEL, per germline (reference sequence). The CDR3 covers 15 residues.

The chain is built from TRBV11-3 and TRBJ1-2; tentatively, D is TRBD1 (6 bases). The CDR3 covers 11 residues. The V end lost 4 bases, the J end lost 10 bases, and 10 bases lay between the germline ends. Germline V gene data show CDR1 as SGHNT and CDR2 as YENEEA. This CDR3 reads CASSSRTVYTF. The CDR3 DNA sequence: TGTGCCAGCAGCTCGAGGACAGTCTACACCTTC.

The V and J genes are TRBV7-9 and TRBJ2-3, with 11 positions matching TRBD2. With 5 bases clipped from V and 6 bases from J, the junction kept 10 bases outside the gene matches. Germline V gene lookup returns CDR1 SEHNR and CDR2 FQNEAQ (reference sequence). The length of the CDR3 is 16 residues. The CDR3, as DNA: TGTGCCAGCAGCCGCACCTCTAGCGGGAGGCGGGATACGCAGTATTTT. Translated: CASSRTSSGRRDTQYF.

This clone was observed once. The CDR3 coding sequence is TGTGCCAGCAGCTTGGTACAGGGAAATTCAAACATTCAGTACTTC. It yields the protein CASSLVQGNSNIQYF. This chain joins TRBV5-6 and TRBJ2-4; TRBD1 is a possible D gene (6 bases). Germline V gene sequence: CDR1 SGHDT, CDR2 YYEEEE. The CDR3 contains 15 residues. V was pared by 0 bases and J by 6 bases, with 13 bases between.

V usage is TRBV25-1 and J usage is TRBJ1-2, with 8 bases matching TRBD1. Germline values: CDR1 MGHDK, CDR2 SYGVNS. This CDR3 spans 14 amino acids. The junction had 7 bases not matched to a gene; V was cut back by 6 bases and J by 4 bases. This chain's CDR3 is CASSPAGQGYGYTF. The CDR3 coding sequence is TGTGCCAGCAGCCCCGCCGGACAGGGCTATGGCTACACCTTC.

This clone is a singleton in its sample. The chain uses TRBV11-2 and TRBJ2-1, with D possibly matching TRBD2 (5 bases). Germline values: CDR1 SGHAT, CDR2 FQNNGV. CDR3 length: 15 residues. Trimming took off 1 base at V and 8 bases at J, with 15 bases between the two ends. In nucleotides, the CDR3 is TGTGCCAGCAGCTTAGGGGAGAGGTGGTTGGATGAGCAGTTCTTC. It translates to CASSLGERWLDEQFF. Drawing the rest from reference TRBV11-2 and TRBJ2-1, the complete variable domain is EAGVAQSPRYKIIEKRQSVAFWCNPISGHATLYWYQQILGQGPKLLIQFQNNGVVDDSQLPKDRFSAERLKGVDSTLKIQPAKLEDSAVYLCASSLGERWLDEQFFGPGTRLTVL.

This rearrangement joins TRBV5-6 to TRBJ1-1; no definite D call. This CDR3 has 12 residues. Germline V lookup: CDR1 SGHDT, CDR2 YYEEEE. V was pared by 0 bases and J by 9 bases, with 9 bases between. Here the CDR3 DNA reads TGTGCCAGCAGCTTGGAAGCGGCAAAAGCTTTCTTT. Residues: CASSLEAAKAFF.

The CDR3 nucleotides are TGTGCCAGCACGGGTAGCGGGAGGGTCTACGAGCAGTACTTC. Translation: CASTGSGRVYEQYF. The gene calls are TRBV28 and TRBJ2-7; TRBD2 aligns across 11 bases. Looked up from germline, CDR1 is MDHEN and CDR2 is SYDVKM. The CDR3 extends over 14 amino acids. V lost 7 bases to trimming and J lost 3 bases; unmatched junction nucleotides: 5.